This is a list of T cell receptor beta chains from one sample in a study of OX40 agonist ivuxolimab in advanced cancers. This table comes from immunoSEQ multiplex PCR, and its TCRdb copy is limited to in-frame clones, with some not included. The sample yields some 16,000 clones, over 75% seen once. The source material was CD4+ or CD8+ T cells sorted from blood, sampled in a trial of the OX40 agonist ivuxolimab. Receptor source: an adult with an advanced solid tumor such as melanoma, head and neck, liver or kidney cancer. The CDR3 runs from the conserved cysteine through the conserved F or W. D genes are given only for firm matches. Clone size is not always given. Where it is, it says once, few, many or a class for expanded clones.

j_call,v_call,d_call,clone_size,cdr3_aa,cdr3_nt
TRBJ1-1,TRBV27,-,-,CASSLREFTEAFF,TGTGCCAGCAGTTTAAGGGAGTTCACTGAAGCTTTCTTT
TRBJ2-7,TRBV28,TRBD2,-,CASSLFRGAYEQYF,TGTGCCAGCAGTTTATTCCGGGGGGCCTACGAGCAGTACTTC
TRBJ1-4,TRBV27,TRBD1,-,CASSLSWDRVREKLFF,TGTGCCAGCAGTTTATCGTGGGACAGGGTCAGAGAAAAACTGTTTTTT
TRBJ2-5,TRBV7-9,TRBD1,few,CASSDYRQGPETQYF,TGTGCCAGCAGCGACTACCGACAGGGGCCGGAGACCCAGTACTTC
TRBJ2-1,TRBV28,-,-,CASTSTGIPYNEQFF,TGTGCCAGCACCAGTACAGGGATTCCCTACAATGAGCAGTTCTTC
TRBJ1-2,TRBV4-1,-,once,CASSQDPGPYGYTF,TGCGCCAGCAGCCAAGATCCAGGGCCCTATGGCTACACCTTC
TRBJ2-7,TRBV5-4,-,-,CASSSRGAAGYEQYF,TGTGCCAGCAGCTCCAGAGGGGCAGCGGGCTACGAGCAGTACTTC
TRBJ2-7,TRBV6-1,TRBD2,-,CASKGLVSYEQYF,TGTGCCAGCAAGGGACTAGTCTCCTACGAGCAGTACTTC
TRBJ2-1,TRBV6-6,TRBD2,-,CASTIVTGGSYNEQFF,TGTGCCAGCACGATAGTGACGGGAGGGTCCTACAATGAGCAGTTCTTC
TRBJ2-4,TRBV11-2,-,-,CASSLDSGGGKNIQYF,TGTGCCAGCAGCTTAGATAGCGGAGGGGGCAAAAACATTCAGTACTTC
TRBJ2-7,TRBV9,TRBD1,-,CASSVGQGYDEQYF,TGTGCCAGCAGCGTGGGACAGGGGTACGACGAGCAGTACTTC
TRBJ2-1,TRBV5-1,TRBD2,-,CASSPTVSSGGENEQFF,TGCGCCAGCAGCCCCACCGTTTCTAGCGGGGGGGAGAATGAGCAGTTCTTC
TRBJ1-2,TRBV28,TRBD1,-,CASGGRGQDGYTF,TGTGCCAGCGGGGGCAGGGGGCAGGATGGCTACACCTTC
TRBJ2-7,TRBV27,-,-,CASSLTGAEYEQYF,TGTGCCAGCAGTTTAACGGGGGCTGAATACGAGCAGTACTTC
TRBJ1-5,TRBV10-2,-,once,CASSESLPRGQPQHF,TGCGCCAGCAGTGAGAGTCTTCCCCGGGGTCAGCCCCAGCATTTT
TRBJ2-7,TRBV13,TRBD1,-,CASSLGRDRGYEQYF,TGTGCCAGCAGCTTAGGCCGGGACAGGGGCTACGAGCAGTACTTC
TRBJ1-1,TRBV7-8,TRBD1,few,CASSLLGGMNTEAFF,TGTGCCAGCAGCTTACTAGGGGGCATGAACACTGAAGCTTTCTTT
TRBJ2-7,TRBV2,-,-,CASSVPTDSELTYEQYF,TGTGCCAGCAGTGTCCCCACGGACAGTGAGCTTACCTACGAGCAGTACTTC
TRBJ2-1,TRBV11-2,TRBD1,few,CASSLGRDRVNEQFF,TGTGCCAGCAGCTTAGGTCGGGACAGGGTTAATGAGCAGTTCTTC
TRBJ2-3,TRBV9,-,-,CASSVASTDTQYF,TGTGCCAGCAGCGTAGCTAGCACAGATACGCAGTATTTT
TRBJ2-5,TRBV28,TRBD1,-,CATRGTKAETQYF,TGTGCCACCAGGGGGACAAAAGCGGAGACCCAGTACTTC
TRBJ1-5,TRBV28,-,-,CASSGRVGADNQPQHF,TGTGCCAGCAGTGGCCGGGTAGGGGCAGACAATCAGCCCCAGCATTTT
TRBJ2-3,TRBV28,-,-,CASSLGGGDSTDTQYF,TGTGCCAGCAGTTTAGGGGGGGGCGACAGCACAGATACGCAGTATTTT
TRBJ1-5,TRBV4-1,-,few,CASSQDTGSNQPQHF,TGCGCCAGCAGCCAAGATACGGGTAGCAATCAGCCCCAGCATTTT
TRBJ2-3,TRBV5-6,-,-,CASSPPDLSTDTQYF,TGTGCCAGCAGCCCCCCAGACCTATCCACAGATACGCAGTATTTT
TRBJ2-1,TRBV5-6,-,-,CASSDLSGSSYNEQFF,TGTGCCAGCAGCGACCTGTCGGGTAGCTCCTACAATGAGCAGTTCTTC
TRBJ1-3,TRBV7-9,-,-,CASSLGGGRGPGNTIYF,TGTGCCAGCAGCTTAGGGGGCGGACGAGGGCCTGGAAACACCATATATTTT
TRBJ2-7,TRBV4-2,-,few,CASSQDVNTYEQYF,TGTGCCAGCAGCCAAGATGTAAATACCTACGAGCAGTACTTC